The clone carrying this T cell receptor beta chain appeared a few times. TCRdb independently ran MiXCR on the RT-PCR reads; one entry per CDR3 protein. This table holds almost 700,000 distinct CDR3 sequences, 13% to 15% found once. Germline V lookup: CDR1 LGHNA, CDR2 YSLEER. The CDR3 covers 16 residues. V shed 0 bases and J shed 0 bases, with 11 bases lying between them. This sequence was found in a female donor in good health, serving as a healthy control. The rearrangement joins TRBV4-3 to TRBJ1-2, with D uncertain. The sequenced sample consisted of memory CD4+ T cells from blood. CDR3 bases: TGCGCCAGCAGCCAAGATAGCCTTGGGGCTAACTATGGCTACACCTTC. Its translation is CASSQDSLGANYGYTF.